A selection of T cell receptor beta chains follows, all from one sample in a study of blood T cell repertoires in COVID-19. The method was immunoSEQ multiplex PCR; TCRdb's version includes in-frame clones alone and lacks a portion of them. The repertoire holds roughly 250,000 clones, approximately 86% seen once, with approximately 1.6% in the top ten. Sequencing used PBMCs or T cells enriched from blood (not recorded which). The source is a woman aged 50 to 60 who had recovered from COVID-19. Both conserved end residues are part of each CDR3. Fields, in order: D gene, J gene, V gene, clone size, CDR3 protein, CDR3 DNA. The D gene is left open where the match is weak. Expanded clones get a size class; other rows say once, few or many, or leave the size out.

TRBD1,TRBJ2-1,TRBV5-1,.,CASRTDRVNEQFF,TGCGCCAGCAGAACTGACAGGGTGAATGAGCAGTTCTTC
TRBD2,TRBJ2-7,TRBV5-1,once,CASSSNRGLADPYEQYF,TGCGCCAGCAGCTCAAACAGGGGACTAGCGGACCCCTACGAGCAGTACTTC
.,TRBJ2-7,TRBV5-6,once,CASSLVGGQVHSEQYF,TGTGCCAGCAGCTTGGTGGGGGGTCAGGTCCATTCCGAGCAGTACTTC
TRBD1,TRBJ2-7,TRBV4-1,.,CASSQEPGQGPYEQYF,TGCGCCAGCAGCCAAGAGCCGGGACAGGGACCCTACGAGCAGTACTTC
.,TRBJ1-6,TRBV4-3,.,CASSPDSPGSPLHF,TGCGCCAGCAGCCCAGATTCTCCCGGTTCACCCCTCCACTTT
.,TRBJ1-2,TRBV19,.,CASSPGGGAMGYTF,TGTGCCAGTAGCCCTGGGGGAGGAGCTATGGGCTACACCTTC
TRBD2,TRBJ2-3,TRBV7-2,.,CASALSAGGPDTQYF,TGTGCCAGCGCATTGTCGGCGGGAGGGCCAGATACGCAGTATTTT
TRBD2,TRBJ2-1,TRBV6-1,.,CASSRLAENNEQFF,TGTGCCAGCAGCCGACTAGCGGAGAACAATGAGCAGTTCTTC
.,TRBJ1-3,TRBV19,.,CATRRDGTGPGNTIYF,TGTGCCACTCGCCGCGATGGAACAGGACCTGGAAACACCATATATTTT
.,TRBJ1-2,TRBV5-4,.,CASSLAQEGQSRGYTF,TGTGCCAGCAGCTTGGCCCAGGAAGGACAGTCTCGGGGCTACACCTTC
.,TRBJ2-7,TRBV7-9,.,CASSHRGETYEQYF,TGTGCCAGCAGCCATCGGGGTGAAACCTACGAGCAGTACTTC
.,TRBJ1-2,TRBV6-1,.,CASSERRLGGYTF,TGTGCCAGCAGTGAGCGGCGGTTAGGAGGCTACACCTTC
TRBD1,TRBJ1-1,TRBV19,.,CASRQTGGGTEAFF,TGTGCCAGTAGGCAGACAGGGGGGGGGACTGAAGCTTTCTTT
.,TRBJ2-7,TRBV27,many,CASSSISRTLKF,TGTGCCAGCAGTTCGATCTCGCGCACTCTTAAATTC
TRBD2,TRBJ2-1,TRBV20-1,once,CSASPTPGLHPLGAEQFF,TGCAGTGCTAGTCCGACACCGGGACTACATCCACTTGGTGCTGAGCAGTTCTTC
.,TRBJ1-1,TRBV6-5,.,CASSPSRAAGEAFF,TGTGCCAGCAGTCCTAGCCGGGCCGCAGGCGAAGCTTTCTTT
.,TRBJ2-2,TRBV9,few,CASSVAFTGRGELFF,TGTGCCAGCAGCGTAGCTTTTACAGGCCGCGGGGAGCTGTTTTTT
.,TRBJ2-7,TRBV21-1,.,CASSKGEGIPYEQYF,TGTGCCAGCAGCAAGGGAGAAGGGATTCCCTACGAGCAGTACTTC
TRBD2,TRBJ2-2,TRBV4-2,.,CASSQDMTSAATGELFF,TGTGCCAGCAGCCAAGATATGACTAGCGCCGCTACCGGGGAGCTGTTTTTT
.,TRBJ2-2,TRBV5-1,.,CASSLASSNTGELFF,TGCGCCAGCAGCTTGGCGTCGTCGAACACCGGGGAGCTGTTTTTT
TRBD2,TRBJ2-5,TRBV5-1,.,CASSLRPSGSSWLGEETQYF,TGCGCCAGCAGCTTGAGGCCTAGCGGGAGTTCTTGGTTAGGAGAAGAGACCCAGTACTTC
TRBD1,TRBJ1-1,TRBV13,few,CASSLGQGAFTEAFF,TGTGCCAGCAGCTTAGGGCAGGGGGCGTTCACTGAAGCTTTCTTT
.,TRBJ1-3,TRBV7-6,.,CASSLESRNTIYF,TGTGCCAGCAGCTTAGAATCGAGGAACACCATATATTTT
.,TRBJ1-1,TRBV18,.,CASSPQGEEAEAFF,TGTGCCAGCTCACCACAGGGTGAGGAGGCTGAAGCTTTCTTT
TRBD2,TRBJ2-1,TRBV27,.,CASSLVAGDNEQFF,TGTGCCAGCAGTTTGGTAGCGGGTGACAATGAGCAGTTCTTC
TRBD1,TRBJ2-1,TRBV10-3,.,CAIRPGQGWVGEQFF,TGTGCCATCAGGCCGGGACAGGGGTGGGTTGGTGAGCAGTTCTTC
TRBD2,TRBJ2-1,TRBV19,few,CASSTGTSGSHEQFF,TGTGCCAGTAGTACCGGGACTAGCGGGAGCCATGAGCAGTTCTTC
TRBD2,TRBJ2-7,TRBV18,.,CASSPPRAAGVDEQYF,TGTGCCAGCTCACCCCCGAGGGCAGCGGGAGTCGACGAGCAGTACTTC
.,TRBJ2-5,TRBV11-2,.,CASSSDPAGETQYF,TGTGCCAGCAGCTCCGATCCGGCGGGAGAGACCCAGTACTTC
.,TRBJ2-3,TRBV6-1,.,CASSDPPGKGSDTQYF,TGTGCCAGCAGTGACCCTCCAGGGAAGGGATCAGATACGCAGTATTTT
.,TRBJ2-3,TRBV28,.,CASSGGLSTQYF,TGTGCCAGCTCTGGGGGACTCAGCACGCAGTATTTT
.,TRBJ2-3,TRBV27,.,CASSFGSRGADTQYF,TGTGCCAGCAGTTTCGGCAGCCGCGGCGCAGATACGCAGTATTTT
TRBD1,TRBJ2-7,TRBV13,.,CASSATKTGEYEQYF,TGTGCCAGCAGCGCGACTAAAACAGGGGAATACGAGCAGTACTTC
.,TRBJ2-6,TRBV15,.,CATSRDHSGANVLTF,TGTGCCACCAGCCGAGACCACTCTGGGGCCAACGTCCTGACTTTC
.,TRBJ2-3,TRBV4-3,.,CASSQEVMLAGDTQYF,TGCGCCAGCAGCCAAGAGGTCATGCTGGCGGGGGATACGCAGTATTTT
.,TRBJ2-1,TRBV7-2,few,CASSLDRVYNEQFF,TGTGCCAGCAGCTTAGATCGGGTGTACAATGAGCAGTTCTTC
TRBD1,TRBJ1-2,TRBV5-5,.,CASSLRGTENTLYGYTF,TGTGCCAGCAGCCTACGAGGGACAGAGAATACTTTGTATGGCTACACCTTC